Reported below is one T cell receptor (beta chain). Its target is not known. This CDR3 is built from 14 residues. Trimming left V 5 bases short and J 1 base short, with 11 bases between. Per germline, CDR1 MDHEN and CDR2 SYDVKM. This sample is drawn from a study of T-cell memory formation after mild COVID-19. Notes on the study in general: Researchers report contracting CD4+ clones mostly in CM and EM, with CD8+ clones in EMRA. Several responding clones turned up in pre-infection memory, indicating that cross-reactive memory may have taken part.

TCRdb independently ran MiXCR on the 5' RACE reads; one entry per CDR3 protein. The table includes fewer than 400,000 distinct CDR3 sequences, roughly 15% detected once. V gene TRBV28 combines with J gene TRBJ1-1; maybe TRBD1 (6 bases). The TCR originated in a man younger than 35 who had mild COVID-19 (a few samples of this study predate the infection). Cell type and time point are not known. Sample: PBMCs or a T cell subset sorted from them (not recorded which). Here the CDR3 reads CASSVGQRNTEAFF. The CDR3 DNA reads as TGTGCCAGCAGTGTCGGACAGCGGAACACTGAAGCTTTCTTT.